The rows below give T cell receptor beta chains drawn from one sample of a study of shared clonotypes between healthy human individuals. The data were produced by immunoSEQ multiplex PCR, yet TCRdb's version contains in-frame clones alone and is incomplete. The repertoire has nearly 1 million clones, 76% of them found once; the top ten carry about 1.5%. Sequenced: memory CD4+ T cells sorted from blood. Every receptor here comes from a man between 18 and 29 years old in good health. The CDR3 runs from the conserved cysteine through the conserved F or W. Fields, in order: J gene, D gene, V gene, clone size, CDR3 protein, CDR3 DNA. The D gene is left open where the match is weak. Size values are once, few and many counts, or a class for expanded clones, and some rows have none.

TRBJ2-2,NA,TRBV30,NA,CAWSPAAGELFF,TGTGCCTGGAGCCCCGCGGCCGGGGAGCTGTTTTTT
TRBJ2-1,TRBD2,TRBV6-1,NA,CASSEGRRASGRYEQFF,TGTGCCAGCAGTGAAGGGCGGCGGGCTAGCGGGAGGTATGAGCAGTTCTTC
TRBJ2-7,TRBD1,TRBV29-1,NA,CSVRQGTYEQYF,TGCAGCGTCCGACAGGGTACCTACGAGCAGTACTTC
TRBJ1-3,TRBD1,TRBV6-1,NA,CASKRMTGSGNTIYF,TGTGCCAGCAAACGAATGACAGGGAGCGGAAACACCATATATTTT
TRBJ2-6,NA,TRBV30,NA,CAWSEGNSGANVLTF,TGTGCCTGGAGTGAAGGGAACTCTGGGGCCAACGTCCTGACTTTC
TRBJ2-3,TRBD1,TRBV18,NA,CASSPGQGANTQYF,TGTGCCAGCTCACCGGGACAGGGGGCTAATACGCAGTATTTT
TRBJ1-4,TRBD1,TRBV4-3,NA,CASSQGDRGLEKLFF,TGCGCCAGCAGCCAAGGGGACAGGGGTTTGGAAAAACTGTTTTTT
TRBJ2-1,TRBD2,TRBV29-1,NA,CSLSGGYNEQFF,TGCAGCCTTTCGGGGGGTTACAATGAGCAGTTCTTC
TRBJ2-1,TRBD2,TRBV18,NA,CASSPPIAGGYNEQFF,TGTGCCAGCTCACCACCCATAGCGGGAGGGTACAATGAGCAGTTCTTC
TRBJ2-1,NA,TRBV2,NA,CASTSSYNEQFF,TGTGCCAGCACTAGCTCCTACAATGAGCAGTTCTTC
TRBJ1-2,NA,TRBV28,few,CASSLTGGGYTF,TGTGCCAGCAGTTTAACGGGGGGTGGCTACACCTTC
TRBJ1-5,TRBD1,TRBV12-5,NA,CASGLGGGDQPQHF,TGTGCTAGTGGTTTAGGAGGGGGCGATCAGCCCCAGCATTTT
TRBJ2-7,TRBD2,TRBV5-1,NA,CASSLRTSGGSYEQYF,TGCGCCAGCAGCCTTCGGACTAGCGGGGGTTCCTACGAGCAGTACTTC
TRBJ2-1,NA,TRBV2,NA,CASSEAGGVQFF,TGTGCCAGCAGTGAAGCGGGGGGCGTGCAGTTCTTC
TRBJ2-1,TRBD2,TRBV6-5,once,CASSKTSGSFNEQFF,TGTGCCAGCAGTAAGACTAGCGGGAGTTTTAATGAGCAGTTCTTC
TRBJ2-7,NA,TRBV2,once,CASSALFGFDSGRVNYEQYF,TGTGCCAGCAGTGCACTGTTCGGGTTTGATTCCGGCAGGGTCAACTACGAGCAGTACTTC
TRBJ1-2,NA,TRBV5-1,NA,CASSPGAGASGYTF,TGCGCCAGCAGCCCCGGTGCGGGGGCGAGTGGCTACACCTTC
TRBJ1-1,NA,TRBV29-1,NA,CSALGGGPEAFF,TGCAGCGCCCTTGGAGGGGGTCCTGAAGCTTTCTTT
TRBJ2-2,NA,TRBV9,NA,CASSVAWDTGELFF,TGTGCCAGCAGCGTAGCATGGGACACCGGGGAGCTGTTTTTT
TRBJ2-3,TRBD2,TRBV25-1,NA,CATLTWEGKSDTQYF,TGTGCCACCTTGACTTGGGAGGGGAAATCAGATACGCAGTATTTT
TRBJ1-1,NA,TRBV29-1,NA,CSVEDGGREAFF,TGCAGCGTTGAAGATGGAGGCAGGGAAGCTTTCTTT
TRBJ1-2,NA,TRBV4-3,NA,CASSQDGGSSAYGYTF,TGCGCCAGCAGCCAAGATGGAGGGTCATCCGCCTATGGCTACACCTTC
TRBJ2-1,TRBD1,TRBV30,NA,CAWIPTGGSYNEQFF,TGTGCCTGGATCCCGACAGGGGGTTCCTACAATGAGCAGTTCTTC
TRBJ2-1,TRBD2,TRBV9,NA,CASSVEGTSGGNNEQFF,TGTGCCAGCAGCGTAGAGGGGACTAGCGGGGGTAACAATGAGCAGTTCTTC
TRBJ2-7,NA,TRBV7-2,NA,CASSPSGYEQYF,TGTGCCAGCAGCCCCAGCGGGTACGAGCAGTACTTC
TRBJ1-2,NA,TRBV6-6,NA,CASSYEVQANYGYTF,TGTGCCAGCAGTTACGAGGTACAGGCTAACTATGGCTACACCTTC
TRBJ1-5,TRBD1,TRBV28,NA,CASRSGTGGNQPQHF,TGTGCCAGCAGGTCCGGGACAGGGGGCAATCAGCCCCAGCATTTT
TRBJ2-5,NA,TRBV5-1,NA,CASSRSGVGETQYF,TGCGCCAGCAGCAGATCAGGGGTGGGAGAGACCCAGTACTTC
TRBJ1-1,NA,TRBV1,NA,CTSSQTGNTEAFF,TGCACCAGCAGCCAAACAGGGAACACTGAAGCTTTCTTT
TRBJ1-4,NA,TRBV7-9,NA,CASSLAGATNEKLFF,TGTGCCAGCAGCTTAGCAGGGGCAACTAATGAAAAACTGTTTTTT
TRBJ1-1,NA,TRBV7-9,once,CASSLWGSTEAFF,TGTGCCAGCAGCTTATGGGGTAGCACTGAAGCTTTCTTT
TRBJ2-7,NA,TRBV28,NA,CASSSSAGRDEQYF,TGTGCCAGCAGTTCCTCGGCGGGGCGCGACGAGCAGTACTTC
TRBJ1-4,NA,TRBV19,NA,CASTDTQTQNEKLFF,TGTGCCAGTACCGACACTCAGACACAAAATGAAAAACTGTTTTTT
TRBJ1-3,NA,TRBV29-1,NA,CSVAGRLSGNTIYF,TGCAGCGTTGCGGGCAGGCTCTCTGGAAACACCATATATTTT
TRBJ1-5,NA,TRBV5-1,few,CASSLTGSNQPQHF,TGCGCCAGCAGCTTAACAGGGAGCAATCAGCCCCAGCATTTT
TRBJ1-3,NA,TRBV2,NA,CATQGTSGNTIYF,TGTGCCACACAGGGTACCTCTGGAAACACCATATATTTT
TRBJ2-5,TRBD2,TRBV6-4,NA,CASRGPDRGGAKETQYF,TGTGCCAGCAGGGGCCCGGACCGCGGGGGGGCCAAAGAGACCCAGTACTTC
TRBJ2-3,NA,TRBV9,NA,CASSDRDGEFTDTQYF,TGTGCCAGCAGCGACCGGGACGGAGAGTTCACAGATACGCAGTATTTT
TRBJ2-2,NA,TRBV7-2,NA,CASSLADSNTGELFF,TGTGCCAGCAGCTTAGCGGACAGTAACACCGGGGAGCTGTTTTTT
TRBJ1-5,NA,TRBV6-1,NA,CASSAAGDRSGPQHF,TGTGCCAGCAGCGCAGCAGGGGATCGATCAGGGCCCCAGCATTTT
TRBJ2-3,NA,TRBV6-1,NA,CASSEAYSTRDTQYF,TGTGCCAGCAGTGAAGCGTACTCAACCCGGGATACGCAGTATTTT
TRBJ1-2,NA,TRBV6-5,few,CASSYALGAEGYTF,TGTGCCAGCAGTTACGCCCTGGGGGCGGAGGGCTACACCTTC
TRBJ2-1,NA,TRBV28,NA,CASSPGVLSYNEQFF,TGTGCCAGCAGTCCAGGGGTCCTCTCCTACAATGAGCAGTTCTTC
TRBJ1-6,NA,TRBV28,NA,CASSSPGGGSYNSPLHF,TGTGCCAGCAGTTCCCCCGGGGGCGGCTCCTATAATTCACCCCTCCACTTT
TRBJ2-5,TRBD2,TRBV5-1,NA,CASSLWRGNQETQYF,TGCGCCAGCAGCTTGTGGCGGGGGAACCAAGAGACCCAGTACTTC
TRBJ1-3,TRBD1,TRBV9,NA,CASSTTGGGSGNTIYF,TGTGCCAGCAGCACCACAGGGGGCGGCTCTGGAAACACCATATATTTT
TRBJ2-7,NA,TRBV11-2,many,CATLYEQYF,TGTGCCACCCTCTACGAGCAGTACTTC
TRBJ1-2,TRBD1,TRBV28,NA,CASSPTGGPTYGYTF,TGTGCCAGCAGTCCAACAGGGGGCCCCACCTATGGCTACACCTTC
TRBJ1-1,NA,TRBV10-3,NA,CAISPTARGTEAFF,TGTGCCATCAGTCCGACAGCGCGGGGAACTGAAGCTTTCTTT
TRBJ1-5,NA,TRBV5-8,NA,CASSFRGANQPQHF,TGTGCCAGCAGCTTTCGGGGAGCAAATCAGCCCCAGCATTTT
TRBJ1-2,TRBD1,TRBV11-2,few,CASSPRTGADYTF,TGTGCCAGCAGCCCCCGGACAGGGGCCGACTACACCTTC
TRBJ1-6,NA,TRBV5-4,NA,CASRSDRHANSPLHF,TGTGCCAGCAGATCAGACAGGCACGCTAATTCACCCCTCCACTTT
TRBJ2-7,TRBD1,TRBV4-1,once,CASSQGDRAYEQYF,TGCGCCAGCAGCCAGGGGGACAGGGCCTACGAGCAGTACTTC
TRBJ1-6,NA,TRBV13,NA,CASSLRGPQQGNSPLHF,TGTGCCAGCAGCTTAAGGGGCCCCCAACAGGGAAATTCACCCCTCCACTTT
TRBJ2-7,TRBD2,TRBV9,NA,CASSVGLAGEQYF,TGTGCCAGCAGCGTAGGACTAGCGGGTGAGCAGTACTTC